This record covers a single T cell receptor beta chain. This sample stems from a study of blood T cell repertoires in COVID-19. Looking at the study overall: The United States, Italy and Spain supplied acute and convalescent COVID-19 samples. PBMCs, B-cell-depleted T cells, or T cells were the source of the cDNA or gDNA that made up the material.

As handled by the study authors: Amplification with reference gene primers provided the estimates of nucleated cell counts. Data came from immunoSEQ multiplex PCR; TCRdb stores just in-frame clones and leaves some out. V, J and clone size reflect that table, while D and trimming were determined from the DNA. The sample lists under 65,000 clones, roughly 80% occurring once. CDR1 LGHDT and CDR2 YNNKEL come from the germline V gene (reference sequence). V was trimmed by 6 bases and J by 0 bases, leaving 12 bases between them. CDR3 size: 15 residues. The chain carries TRBV3-1 (or the pseudogene TRBV3-2) and TRBJ1-3, with a possible D match to TRBD1 (6 bases). The source material was peripheral blood. The sequence was collected from a woman aged 55-70 years with acute or convalescent COVID-19. CDR3 region: CASRSGHLSGNTIYF. The CDR3 DNA follows: TGTGCCAGCAGGTCGGGACACCTCTCTGGAAACACCATATATTTT.